These T cell receptor beta chains were read from a single sample in a study of patients and donors after allogeneic stem cell transplantation. TCRdb reprocessed the RT-PCR reads with MiXCR, giving one entry per CDR3 protein. The table includes about a million distinct CDR3 sequences, about a sixth detected once. The sample taken for sequencing was blood, either unsorted or a sorted T cell fraction (not recorded which). These receptors all stem from a human donor who was either an allogeneic HSCT recipient or a stem cell or donor lymphocyte infusion donor (not recorded which). It is not recorded whose cells these are; they may come from a transplant donor. The CDR3 runs from the conserved cysteine through the conserved F or W. The D gene is left open where the match is weak. Some rows mark clone size as missing; the rest say once, few, many or name a class of expanded clone.

V: TRBV18
size: .
D: .
J: TRBJ2-5
DNA: TGTGCCAGCTCACCCACTATCGTGGGGCAAGAGACCCAGTACTTC
CDR3: CASSPTIVGQETQYF

V: TRBV7-7
size: few
D: TRBD2
J: TRBJ2-1
DNA: TGTGCCAGCAGCTTATCCCTATCTAGCGGAGGAAGCCTCAACAATGAGCAGTTCTTC
CDR3: CASSLSLSSGGSLNNEQFF

V: TRBV14
size: .
D: .
J: TRBJ2-1
DNA: TGTGCCAGCAGCGTCCAGACCTCCTACAATGAGCAGTTCTTC
CDR3: CASSVQTSYNEQFF

V: TRBV3-1
size: once
D: .
J: TRBJ1-1
DNA: TGTGCCAGCAGCCAAGTCTATGACACTGAAGCTTTCTTT
CDR3: CASSQVYDTEAFF

V: TRBV27
size: .
D: TRBD2
J: TRBJ2-1
DNA: TGTGCCAGCAGTTTAGTAGCGGGGGCGGTTTTCAGTGAGCAGTTCTTC
CDR3: CASSLVAGAVFSEQFF

V: TRBV12-3/TRBV12-4
size: few
D: .
J: TRBJ2-5
DNA: TGTGCCAGCAGTTTAAAAATGAGGACGCCGGCCTTC
CDR3: CASSLKMRTPAF

V: TRBV5-1
size: few
D: .
J: TRBJ2-5
DNA: TGCGCCAGCAGCTTGGACCCCAGACAAGAGACCCAGTACTTC
CDR3: CASSLDPRQETQYF

V: TRBV28
size: .
D: .
J: TRBJ2-1
DNA: TGTGCCAGCAGCTGGCCGAGGGCCTCATACAATGAGCAGTTCTTC
CDR3: CASSWPRASYNEQFF

V: TRBV5-6
size: few
D: .
J: TRBJ2-6
DNA: TGTGCCAGCAGCTTCAGAACCAGGGACAAAGCCAACGTCCTGACTTTC
CDR3: CASSFRTRDKANVLTF

V: TRBV6-2/TRBV6-3
size: .
D: .
J: TRBJ1-2
DNA: TGTGCCAGCAGTTACTCCACCGGAGGAGGCTATGGCTACACCTTC
CDR3: CASSYSTGGGYGYTF

V: TRBV5-1
size: few
D: .
J: TRBJ1-2
DNA: TGCGCCAGCAGCTCGACCTATCGGTCGGACTATGGCTACACCTTC
CDR3: CASSSTYRSDYGYTF

V: TRBV5-1
size: few
D: .
J: TRBJ2-3
DNA: TGCGCCAGCAGCTTGCCGGACTTCACAGATACGCAGTATTTT
CDR3: CASSLPDFTDTQYF

V: TRBV12-3/TRBV12-4
size: few
D: .
J: TRBJ1-4
DNA: TGTGCCAGCAGTTCGCACGGGACTAATGAAAAACTGTTTTTT
CDR3: CASSSHGTNEKLFF

V: TRBV7-2
size: .
D: TRBD2
J: TRBJ2-2
DNA: TGTGCCAGCAGCCCGAGACTAGCGATTAACACCGGGGAGCTGTTTTTT
CDR3: CASSPRLAINTGELFF

V: TRBV2
size: few
D: .
J: TRBJ2-7
DNA: TGTGCCAGCAGCGAAGGACAGCCAGGAGGCTACGAGCAGTACTTC
CDR3: CASSEGQPGGYEQYF

V: TRBV5-6
size: .
D: .
J: TRBJ1-5
DNA: TGTGCCAGCAGCTCGCCGAGGGCAGCTGAAACCCCTTATAGCAATCAGCCCCAGCATTTT
CDR3: CASSSPRAAETPYSNQPQHF

V: TRBV7-2
size: few
D: .
J: TRBJ1-2
DNA: TGTGCCAGCAGCTTAGAACATATAGGCTATGGCTACACCTTC
CDR3: CASSLEHIGYGYTF

V: TRBV20-1
size: .
D: .
J: TRBJ1-2
DNA: TGCAGTCCACTCTCCCTGGGAAGTGGCTACACCTTC
CDR3: CSPLSLGSGYTF

V: TRBV7-8
size: .
D: .
J: TRBJ1-5
DNA: TGTGCCAGCAGCCCAGGATGGGGCAATCAGCCCCAGCATTTT
CDR3: CASSPGWGNQPQHF

V: TRBV6-2/TRBV6-3
size: .
D: .
J: TRBJ2-7
DNA: TGTGCCAGCAGTTTCGGGGACTTTCCCTACGAGCAGTACTTC
CDR3: CASSFGDFPYEQYF

V: TRBV10-3
size: few
D: .
J: TRBJ2-2
DNA: TGTGCCATCACTTCCCTTTCGGGGGGCTCCACCGGGGAGCTGTTTTTT
CDR3: CAITSLSGGSTGELFF

V: TRBV30
size: few
D: TRBD2
J: TRBJ2-2
DNA: TGTGCCTGGAGTGTACAATTACGGAAGCGGGAGAAGACTACCGGGGAGCTGTTTTTT
CDR3: CAWSVQLRKREKTTGELFF

V: TRBV5-1
size: few
D: TRBD1
J: TRBJ2-7
DNA: TGCGCCAGCAGCTCGATTTCGGGACAGCCTTACGAGCAGTACTTC
CDR3: CASSSISGQPYEQYF

V: TRBV29-1
size: many
D: .
J: TRBJ2-1
DNA: TGCAGCGTTGAAGGGCCGGGGCCCCTAGGCAATGAGCAGTTCTTC
CDR3: CSVEGPGPLGNEQFF

V: TRBV5-5
size: .
D: TRBD1
J: TRBJ1-2
DNA: TGTGCCAGCAGCTGGGACAGGGGAGGAGGTTGCTATGGCTACACCTTC
CDR3: CASSWDRGGGCYGYTF

V: TRBV7-8
size: once
D: .
J: TRBJ1-5
DNA: TGTGCCAGCAGCTGGGAGACAGGCCGGCATAGCTTGCATAGCAATCAGCCCCAGCATTTT
CDR3: CASSWETGRHSLHSNQPQHF

V: TRBV7-9
size: .
D: TRBD1
J: TRBJ2-1
DNA: TGTGCCAGCAGCAGCCGGGACAGGGCCTACAATGAGCAGTTCTTC
CDR3: CASSSRDRAYNEQFF

V: TRBV12-3/TRBV12-4
size: few
D: TRBD1
J: TRBJ2-7
DNA: TGTGCCAGCAGTTCCTGGACAGGGGTGAACGAGCAGTACTTC
CDR3: CASSSWTGVNEQYF

V: TRBV28
size: few
D: TRBD2
J: TRBJ2-1
DNA: TGTGCCAGCAGTCCTAGCGGGAGAGGGTTCAACAATGAGCAGTTCTTC
CDR3: CASSPSGRGFNNEQFF

V: TRBV7-8
size: few
D: .
J: TRBJ2-2
DNA: TGTGCCAGCACCCATCCTCAAGAGAGAGGCACCGGGGAGCTGTTTTTT
CDR3: CASTHPQERGTGELFF

V: TRBV5-1
size: many
D: .
J: TRBJ2-7
DNA: TGCGCCAGCACCACCGGGACTGGAAAGTACGAGCAGTACTTC
CDR3: CASTTGTGKYEQYF

V: TRBV10-3
size: few
D: TRBD1
J: TRBJ1-2
DNA: TGTGCCATCAGGGGATCCGGGACAGGGGGAGGAGGCTACACCTTC
CDR3: CAIRGSGTGGGGYTF

V: TRBV6-5
size: .
D: TRBD1
J: TRBJ1-6
DNA: TGTGCCAGCAGTTACAATTCCGGGACAGGGCGTTCACCCCTCCACTTT
CDR3: CASSYNSGTGRSPLHF

V: TRBV12-3/TRBV12-4
size: few
D: .
J: TRBJ1-5
DNA: TGTGCCAGCGCCCCTTCCCCGCCGGGTCAGGGGCAGCCCCAGCATTTT
CDR3: CASAPSPPGQGQPQHF

V: TRBV5-1
size: .
D: TRBD1
J: TRBJ2-7
DNA: TGCGCCAGCAGCGGGACAGGGACACCCTCCTACGAGCAGTACTTC
CDR3: CASSGTGTPSYEQYF

V: TRBV6-5
size: .
D: .
J: TRBJ1-5
DNA: TGTGCCAGCAGTTACGATAAAGGGGCCAAATACCAGCAGCCCCAGCATTTT
CDR3: CASSYDKGAKYQQPQHF

V: TRBV5-1
size: many
D: .
J: TRBJ2-1
DNA: TGCGCCAGCAGCTTGGACGCGTACAATGAGCAGTTCTTC
CDR3: CASSLDAYNEQFF

V: TRBV7-8
size: few
D: .
J: TRBJ1-1
DNA: TGTGCCAGCAGCCTTCAGGACGGGCGGAACACTGAAGCTTTCTTT
CDR3: CASSLQDGRNTEAFF

V: TRBV5-1
size: many
D: .
J: TRBJ2-1
DNA: TGCGCCAGCAGCTTATGGGGTTTTGAGCAGTTCTTC
CDR3: CASSLWGFEQFF

V: TRBV12-3/TRBV12-4
size: .
D: TRBD1
J: TRBJ1-5
DNA: TGTGCCAGCAGTCCGGACAGGGGCCTGAATAGCAATCAGCCCCAGCATTTT
CDR3: CASSPDRGLNSNQPQHF

V: TRBV27
size: .
D: .
J: TRBJ2-1
DNA: TGTGCCAGCAGTGGACAGATCTACTACAATGAGCAGTTCTTC
CDR3: CASSGQIYYNEQFF

V: TRBV20-1
size: .
D: TRBD1
J: TRBJ1-2
DNA: TGCAGTGCTGAGGGACAGGAGCGTCGTGGCTACACCTTC
CDR3: CSAEGQERRGYTF

V: TRBV29-1
size: .
D: .
J: TRBJ1-5
DNA: TGCAGCGTTGAGGAGGGGGGTCGCAATCAGCCCCAGCATTTT
CDR3: CSVEEGGRNQPQHF

V: TRBV12-3/TRBV12-4
size: many
D: .
J: TRBJ1-5
DNA: TGTGCCAGCAGTTTATATCGGGGAAGCAATCAGCCCCAGCATTTT
CDR3: CASSLYRGSNQPQHF

V: TRBV4-2
size: .
D: TRBD1
J: TRBJ1-5
DNA: TGTGCCAGCAGCCAAGCTTCTACCACAGGGGGCGCCGGTCAGCCCCAGCATTTT
CDR3: CASSQASTTGGAGQPQHF

V: TRBV5-6
size: many
D: .
J: TRBJ1-1
DNA: TGTGCCAGCAGCTCCCCTTGGGGGAACACTGAAGCTTTCTTT
CDR3: CASSSPWGNTEAFF

V: TRBV7-3
size: once
D: TRBD2
J: TRBJ2-3
DNA: TGTGCCAGCAGCGTCGGGACTAGCGGCCGAGATACGCAGTATTTT
CDR3: CASSVGTSGRDTQYF

V: TRBV12-3/TRBV12-4
size: few
D: TRBD2
J: TRBJ2-3
DNA: TGTGCCAGCAGTTTGCGGCGGGGGGGCGCAGATACGCAGTATTTT
CDR3: CASSLRRGGADTQYF

V: TRBV9
size: .
D: .
J: TRBJ1-1
DNA: TGTGCCAGCAGCGTAGTTCGGGGAATTTTAGGCACTGAAGCTTTCTTT
CDR3: CASSVVRGILGTEAFF

V: TRBV9
size: .
D: .
J: TRBJ2-7
DNA: TGTGCCAGCAGCGTAGGGGCTAGCGAATCCTACGAGCAGTACTTC
CDR3: CASSVGASESYEQYF

V: TRBV7-2
size: .
D: TRBD2
J: TRBJ2-7
DNA: TGTGCCAGCAGCCCGCAGACTAGCGGAAACTACGAGCAGTACTTC
CDR3: CASSPQTSGNYEQYF

V: TRBV5-1
size: few
D: .
J: TRBJ1-5
DNA: TGCGCCAGCAGCTTCGACAACTTGAATCAGCCCCAGCATTTT
CDR3: CASSFDNLNQPQHF

V: TRBV13
size: .
D: .
J: TRBJ1-6
DNA: TGTGCCAGTAACCGGGGCGGACTAAATTCACCCCTCCACTTT
CDR3: CASNRGGLNSPLHF

V: TRBV7-3
size: .
D: .
J: TRBJ2-7
DNA: TGTGCCAGCAGCTTAACGACCCACGCTGAGCAGTACTTC
CDR3: CASSLTTHAEQYF